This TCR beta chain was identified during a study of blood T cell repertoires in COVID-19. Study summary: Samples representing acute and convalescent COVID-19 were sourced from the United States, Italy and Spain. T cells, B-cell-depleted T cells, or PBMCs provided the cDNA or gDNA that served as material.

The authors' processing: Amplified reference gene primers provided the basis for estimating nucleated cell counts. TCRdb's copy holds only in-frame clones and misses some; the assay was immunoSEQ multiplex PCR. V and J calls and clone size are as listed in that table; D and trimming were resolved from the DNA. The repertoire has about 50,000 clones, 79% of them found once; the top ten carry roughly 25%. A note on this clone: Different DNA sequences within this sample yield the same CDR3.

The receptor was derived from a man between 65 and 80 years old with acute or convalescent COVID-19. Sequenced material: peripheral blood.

The CDR3, as DNA: TGTGCCAGCAGCTTAGACGGGGGGGGCACAGATACGCAGTATTTT. This gives the protein CASSLDGGGTDTQYF. This sequence joins TRBV7-3 and TRBJ2-3, with 8 nucleotides matching TRBD2. CDR3 length equals 15 residues. CDR1 is SGHTA and CDR2 is FQGTGA in the germline V gene. J gave up 1 base and V 2 bases, and 2 bases lay outside the gene matches.